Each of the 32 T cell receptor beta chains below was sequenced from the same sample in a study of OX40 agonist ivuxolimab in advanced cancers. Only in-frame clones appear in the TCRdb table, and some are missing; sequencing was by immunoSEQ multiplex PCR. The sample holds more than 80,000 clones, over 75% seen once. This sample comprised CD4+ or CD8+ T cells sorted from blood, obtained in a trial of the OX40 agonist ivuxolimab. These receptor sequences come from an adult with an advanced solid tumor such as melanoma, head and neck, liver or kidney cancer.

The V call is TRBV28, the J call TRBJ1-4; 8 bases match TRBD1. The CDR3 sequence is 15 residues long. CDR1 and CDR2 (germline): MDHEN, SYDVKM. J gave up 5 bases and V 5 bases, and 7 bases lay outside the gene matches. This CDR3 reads CASSRAGGGNEKLFF. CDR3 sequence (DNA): TGTGCCAGCAGTAGAGCAGGGGGCGGGAATGAAAAACTGTTTTTT.

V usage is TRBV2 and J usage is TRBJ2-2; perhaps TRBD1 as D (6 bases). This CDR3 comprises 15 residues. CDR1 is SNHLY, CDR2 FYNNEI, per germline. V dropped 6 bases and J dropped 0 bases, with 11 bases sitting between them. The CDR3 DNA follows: TGTGCCAGCAGAGTAGGGGGACCGAACACCGGGGAGCTGTTTTTT. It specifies CASRVGGPNTGELFF.

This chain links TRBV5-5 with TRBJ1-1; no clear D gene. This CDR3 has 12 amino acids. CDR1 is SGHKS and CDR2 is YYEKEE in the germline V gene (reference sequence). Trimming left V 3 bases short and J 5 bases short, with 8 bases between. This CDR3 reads CASSSWGTEAFF. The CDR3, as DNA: TGTGCCAGCAGCTCCTGGGGTACTGAAGCTTTCTTT.

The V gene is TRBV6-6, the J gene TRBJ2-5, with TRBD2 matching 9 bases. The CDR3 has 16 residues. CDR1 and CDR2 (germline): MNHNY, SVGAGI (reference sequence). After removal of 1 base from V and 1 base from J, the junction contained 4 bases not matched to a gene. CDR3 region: CASSYFSGGFQETQYF. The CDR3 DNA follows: TGTGCCAGCAGTTACTTTAGCGGGGGTTTCCAAGAGACCCAGTACTTC.

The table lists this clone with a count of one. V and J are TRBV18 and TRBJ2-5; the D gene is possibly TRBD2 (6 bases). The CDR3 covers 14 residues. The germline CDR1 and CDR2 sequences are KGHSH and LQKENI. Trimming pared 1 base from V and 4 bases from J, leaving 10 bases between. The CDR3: CASSPQGGRETQYF. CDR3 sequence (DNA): TGTGCCAGCTCACCACAGGGAGGTCGAGAGACCCAGTACTTC.

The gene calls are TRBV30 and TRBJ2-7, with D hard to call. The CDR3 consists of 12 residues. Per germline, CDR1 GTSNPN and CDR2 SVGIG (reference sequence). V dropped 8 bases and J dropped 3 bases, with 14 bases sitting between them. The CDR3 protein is CAGRDTFYEQYF. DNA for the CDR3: TGTGCCGGACGAGATACCTTCTACGAGCAGTACTTC. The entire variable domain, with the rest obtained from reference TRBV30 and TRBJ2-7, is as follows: SQTIHQWPATLVQPVGSPLSLECTVEGTSNPNLYWYRQAAGRGLQLLFYSVGIGQISSEVPQNLSASRPQDRQFILSSKKLLLSDSGFYLCAGRDTFYEQYFGPGTRLTVT.

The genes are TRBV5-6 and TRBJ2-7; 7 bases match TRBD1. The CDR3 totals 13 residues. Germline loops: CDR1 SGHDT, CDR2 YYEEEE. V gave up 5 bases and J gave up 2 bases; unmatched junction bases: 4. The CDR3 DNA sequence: TGTGCCAGCAGAACTGGGACAGCCTACGAGCAGTACTTC. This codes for CASRTGTAYEQYF.

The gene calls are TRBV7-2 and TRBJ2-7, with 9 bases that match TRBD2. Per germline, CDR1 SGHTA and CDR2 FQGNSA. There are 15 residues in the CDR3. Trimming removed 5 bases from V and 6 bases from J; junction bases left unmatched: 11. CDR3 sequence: CASSMSATSGLEQYF. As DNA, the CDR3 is TGTGCCAGCAGCATGTCGGCGACTAGCGGACTCGAGCAGTACTTC.

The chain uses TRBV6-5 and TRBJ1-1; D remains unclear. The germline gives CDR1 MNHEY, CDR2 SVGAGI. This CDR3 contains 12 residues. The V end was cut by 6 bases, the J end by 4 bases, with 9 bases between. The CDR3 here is CASRKDATEAFF. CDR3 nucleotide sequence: TGTGCCAGCAGGAAGGACGCCACTGAAGCTTTCTTT.

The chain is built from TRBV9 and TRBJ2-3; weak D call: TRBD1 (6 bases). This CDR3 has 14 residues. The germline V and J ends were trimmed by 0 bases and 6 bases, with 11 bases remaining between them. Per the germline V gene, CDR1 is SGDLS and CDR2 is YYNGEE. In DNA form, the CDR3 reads TGTGCCAGCAGCGTAGATTCCAGGGGCGATACGCAGTATTTT. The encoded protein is CASSVDSRGDTQYF. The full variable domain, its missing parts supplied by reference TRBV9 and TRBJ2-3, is DSGVTQTPKHLITATGQRVTLRCSPRSGDLSVYWYQQSLDQGLQFLIQYYNGEERAKGNILERFSAQQFPDLHSELNLSSLELGDSALYFCASSVDSRGDTQYFGPGTRLTVL.

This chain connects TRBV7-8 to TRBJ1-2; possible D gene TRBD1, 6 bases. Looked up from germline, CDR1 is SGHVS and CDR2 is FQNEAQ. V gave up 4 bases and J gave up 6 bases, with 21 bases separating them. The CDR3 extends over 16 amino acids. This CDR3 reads CASSSSGRDTPHGYTF. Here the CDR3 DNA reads TGTGCCAGCAGCTCATCAGGCCGGGACACTCCCCATGGCTACACCTTC. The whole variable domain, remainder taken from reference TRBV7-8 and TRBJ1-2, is GAGVSQSPRYKVAKRGQDVALRCDPISGHVSLFWYQQALGQGPEFLTYFQNEAQLDKSGLPSDRFFAERPEGSVSTLKIQRTQQEDSAVYLCASSSSGRDTPHGYTFGSGTRLTVV.

The CDR3 protein is CASSKVVPGGNQPQHF. The CDR3 region has the DNA TGTGCCAGCAGCAAAGTGGTCCCGGGGGGCAATCAGCCCCAGCATTTT. The V gene is TRBV21-1, the J gene TRBJ1-5. TRBV21-1 is deemed a pseudogene. The CDR3 consists of 16 residues.

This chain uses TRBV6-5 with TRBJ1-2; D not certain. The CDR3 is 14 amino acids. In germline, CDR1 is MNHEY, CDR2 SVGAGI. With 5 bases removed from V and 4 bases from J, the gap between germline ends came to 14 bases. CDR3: CASSTHQRGYGYTF. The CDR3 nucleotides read TGTGCCAGCAGTACGCACCAACGGGGCTATGGCTACACCTTC.

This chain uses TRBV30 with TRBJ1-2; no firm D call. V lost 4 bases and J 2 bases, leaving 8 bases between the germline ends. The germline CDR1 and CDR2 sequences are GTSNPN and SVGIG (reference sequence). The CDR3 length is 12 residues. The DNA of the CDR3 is TGTGCCTGGACGGCAAGCAACTATGGCTACACCTTC. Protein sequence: CAWTASNYGYTF.

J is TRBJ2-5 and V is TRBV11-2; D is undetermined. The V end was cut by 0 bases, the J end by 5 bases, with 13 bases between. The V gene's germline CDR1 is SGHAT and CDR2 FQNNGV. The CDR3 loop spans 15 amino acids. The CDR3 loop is CASSLELGKFETQYF. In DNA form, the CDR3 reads TGTGCCAGCAGCTTAGAACTTGGGAAGTTCGAGACCCAGTACTTC. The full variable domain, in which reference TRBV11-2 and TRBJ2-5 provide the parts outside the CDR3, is EAGVAQSPRYKIIEKRQSVAFWCNPISGHATLYWYQQILGQGPKLLIQFQNNGVVDDSQLPKDRFSAERLKGVDSTLKIQPAKLEDSAVYLCASSLELGKFETQYFGPGTRLLVL.

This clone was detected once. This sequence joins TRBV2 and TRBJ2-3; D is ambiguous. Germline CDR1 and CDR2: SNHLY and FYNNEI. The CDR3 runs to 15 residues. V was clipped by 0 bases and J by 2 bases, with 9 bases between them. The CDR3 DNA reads TGTGCCAGCAGTGAAGCCGGGCTGATCACAGATACGCAGTATTTT. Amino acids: CASSEAGLITDTQYF.

The CDR3 region has the DNA TGTGCCAGTAGTATAGAGGGGGCGCTTGATCAGCCCCAGCATTTT. This sequence encodes CASSIEGALDQPQHF. The chain uses TRBV19 and TRBJ1-5; perhaps TRBD1 as D (6 bases). This CDR3 comprises 15 residues. CDR1 is LNHDA and CDR2 is SQIVND in the germline V gene (reference sequence). The V gene lost 0 bases and the J gene lost 5 bases, with 11 bases spanning the gap.

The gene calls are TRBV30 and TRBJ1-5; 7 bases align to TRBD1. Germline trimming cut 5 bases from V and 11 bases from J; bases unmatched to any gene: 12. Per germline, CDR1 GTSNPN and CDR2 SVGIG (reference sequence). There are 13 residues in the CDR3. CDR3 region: CAWGDSPTWAQHF. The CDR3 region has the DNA TGTGCCTGGGGGGACAGTCCAACCTGGGCCCAGCATTTT.

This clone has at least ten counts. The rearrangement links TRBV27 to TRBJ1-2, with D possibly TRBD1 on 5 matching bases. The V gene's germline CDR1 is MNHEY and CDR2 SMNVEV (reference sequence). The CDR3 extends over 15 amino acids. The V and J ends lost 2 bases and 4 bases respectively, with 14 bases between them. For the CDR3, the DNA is TGTGCCAGCAGTTTAAGACAGTCCCCTCTCTATGGCTACACCTTC. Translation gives CASSLRQSPLYGYTF.

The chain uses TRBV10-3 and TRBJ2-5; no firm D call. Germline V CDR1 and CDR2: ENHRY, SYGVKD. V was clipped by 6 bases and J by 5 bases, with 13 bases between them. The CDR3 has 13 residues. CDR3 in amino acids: CAISASTVETQYF. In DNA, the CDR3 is TGTGCCATCAGCGCCTCGACCGTTGAGACCCAGTACTTC.

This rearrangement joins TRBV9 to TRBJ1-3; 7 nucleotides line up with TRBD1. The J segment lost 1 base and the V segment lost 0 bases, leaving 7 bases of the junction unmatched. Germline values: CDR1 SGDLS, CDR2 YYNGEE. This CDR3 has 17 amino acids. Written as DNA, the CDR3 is TGTGCCAGCAGCGTAGGCCCCAAACAGGGGTCTGGAAACACCATATATTTT. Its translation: CASSVGPKQGSGNTIYF. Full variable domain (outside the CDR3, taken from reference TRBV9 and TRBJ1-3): DSGVTQTPKHLITATGQRVTLRCSPRSGDLSVYWYQQSLDQGLQFLIQYYNGEERAKGNILERFSAQQFPDLHSELNLSSLELGDSALYFCASSVGPKQGSGNTIYFGEGSWLTVV.

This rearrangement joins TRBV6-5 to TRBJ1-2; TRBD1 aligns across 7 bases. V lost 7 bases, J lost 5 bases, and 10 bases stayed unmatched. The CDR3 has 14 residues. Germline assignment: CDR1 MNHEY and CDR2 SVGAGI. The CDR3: CASTIAGTAYGYTF. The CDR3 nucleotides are TGTGCCAGCACCATAGCCGGGACAGCGTATGGCTACACCTTC.

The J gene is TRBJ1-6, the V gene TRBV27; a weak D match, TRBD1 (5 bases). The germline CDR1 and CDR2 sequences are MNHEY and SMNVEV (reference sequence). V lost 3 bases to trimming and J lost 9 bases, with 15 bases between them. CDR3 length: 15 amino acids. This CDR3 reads CASSFSGLGISPLHF. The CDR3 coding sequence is TGTGCCAGCAGTTTCTCAGGGCTCGGAATTTCACCCCTCCACTTT.

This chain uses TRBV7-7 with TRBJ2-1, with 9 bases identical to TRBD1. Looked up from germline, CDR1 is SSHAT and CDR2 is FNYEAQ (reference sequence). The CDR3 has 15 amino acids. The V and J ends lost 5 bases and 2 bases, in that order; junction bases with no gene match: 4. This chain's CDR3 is CASSPRQGAYNEQFF. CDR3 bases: TGTGCCAGCAGCCCACGACAGGGGGCCTACAATGAGCAGTTCTTC.

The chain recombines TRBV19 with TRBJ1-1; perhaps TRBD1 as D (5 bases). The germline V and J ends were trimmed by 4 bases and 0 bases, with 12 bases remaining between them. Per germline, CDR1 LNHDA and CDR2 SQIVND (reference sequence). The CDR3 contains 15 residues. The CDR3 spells CASSTQGTMNTEAFF. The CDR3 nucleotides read TGTGCCAGTAGTACCCAGGGAACCATGAACACTGAAGCTTTCTTT.

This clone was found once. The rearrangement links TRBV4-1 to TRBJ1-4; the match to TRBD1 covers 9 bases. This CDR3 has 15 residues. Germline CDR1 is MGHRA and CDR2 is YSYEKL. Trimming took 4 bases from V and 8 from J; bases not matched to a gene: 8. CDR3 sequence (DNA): TGCGCCAGCAGCCCCACCGGGACAGGGTACGAAAAACTGTTTTTT. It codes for CASSPTGTGYEKLFF.

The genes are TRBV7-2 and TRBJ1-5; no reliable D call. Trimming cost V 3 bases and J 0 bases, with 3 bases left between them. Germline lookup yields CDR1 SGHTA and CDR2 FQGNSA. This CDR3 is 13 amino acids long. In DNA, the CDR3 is TGTGCCAGCAGCTTGCATAGCAATCAGCCCCAGCATTTT. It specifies CASSLHSNQPQHF.

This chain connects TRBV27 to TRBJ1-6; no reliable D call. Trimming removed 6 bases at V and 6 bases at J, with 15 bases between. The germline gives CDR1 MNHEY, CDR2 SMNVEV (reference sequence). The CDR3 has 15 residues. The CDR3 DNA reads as TGTGCCAGCAGCCAGGATGGGGTAGGTAATTCACCCCTCCACTTT. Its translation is CASSQDGVGNSPLHF.

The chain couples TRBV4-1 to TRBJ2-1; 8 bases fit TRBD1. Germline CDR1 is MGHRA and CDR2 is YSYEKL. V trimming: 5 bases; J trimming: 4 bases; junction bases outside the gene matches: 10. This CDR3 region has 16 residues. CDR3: CASSAGTGGIYNEQFF. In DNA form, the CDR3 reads TGCGCCAGCAGCGCCGGGACAGGAGGAATTTACAATGAGCAGTTCTTC.

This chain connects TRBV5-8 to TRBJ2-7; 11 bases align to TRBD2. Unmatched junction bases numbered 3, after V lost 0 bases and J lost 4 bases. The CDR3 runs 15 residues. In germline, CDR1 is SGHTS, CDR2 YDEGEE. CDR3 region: CASSLGLAGWYEQYF. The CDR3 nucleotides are TGTGCCAGCAGCTTGGGACTAGCGGGGTGGTACGAGCAGTACTTC.

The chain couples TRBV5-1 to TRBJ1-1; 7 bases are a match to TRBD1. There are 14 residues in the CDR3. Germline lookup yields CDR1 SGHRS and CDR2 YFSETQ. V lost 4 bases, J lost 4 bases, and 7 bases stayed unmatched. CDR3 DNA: TGCGCCAGCAGCCCGGACAGGATGGGCACTGAAGCTTTCTTT. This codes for CASSPDRMGTEAFF.

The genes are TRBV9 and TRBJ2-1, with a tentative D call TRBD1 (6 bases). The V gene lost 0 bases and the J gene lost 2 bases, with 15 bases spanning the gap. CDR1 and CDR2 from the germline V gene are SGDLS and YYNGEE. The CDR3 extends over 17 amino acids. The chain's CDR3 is CASSVGIRGPPYNEQFF. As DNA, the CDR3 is TGTGCCAGCAGCGTAGGGATCAGGGGCCCCCCCTACAATGAGCAGTTCTTC.